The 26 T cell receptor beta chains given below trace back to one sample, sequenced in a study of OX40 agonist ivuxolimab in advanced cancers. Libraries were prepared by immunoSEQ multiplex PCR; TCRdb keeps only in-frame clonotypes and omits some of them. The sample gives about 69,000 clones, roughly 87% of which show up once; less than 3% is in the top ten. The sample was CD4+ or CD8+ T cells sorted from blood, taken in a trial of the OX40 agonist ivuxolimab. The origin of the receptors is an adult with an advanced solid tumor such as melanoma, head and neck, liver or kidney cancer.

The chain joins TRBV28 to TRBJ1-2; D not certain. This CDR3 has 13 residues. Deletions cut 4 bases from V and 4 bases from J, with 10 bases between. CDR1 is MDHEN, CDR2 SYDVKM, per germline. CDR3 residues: CASSSQDIYGYTF. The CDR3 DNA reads TGTGCCAGCAGTTCCCAGGATATCTATGGCTACACCTTC.

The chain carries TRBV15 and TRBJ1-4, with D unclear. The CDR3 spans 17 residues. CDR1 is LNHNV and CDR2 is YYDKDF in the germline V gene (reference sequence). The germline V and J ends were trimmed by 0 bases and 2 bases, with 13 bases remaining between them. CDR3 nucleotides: TGTGCCACCAGCAGAGACCTTGCGGGCGGCACTAATGAAAAACTGTTTTTT. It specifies CATSRDLAGGTNEKLFF.

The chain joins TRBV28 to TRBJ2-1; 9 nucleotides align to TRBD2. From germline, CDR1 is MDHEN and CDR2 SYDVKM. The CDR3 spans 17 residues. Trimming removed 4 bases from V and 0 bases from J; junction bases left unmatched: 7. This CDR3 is CASSSAGGPISYNEQFF. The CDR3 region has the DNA TGTGCCAGCAGTTCCGCGGGGGGGCCTATCTCCTACAATGAGCAGTTCTTC.

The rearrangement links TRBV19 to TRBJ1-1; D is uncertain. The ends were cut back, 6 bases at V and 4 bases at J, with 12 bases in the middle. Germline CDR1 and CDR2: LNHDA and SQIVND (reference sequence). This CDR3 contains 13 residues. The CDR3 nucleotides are TGTGCCAGTAGATGGAGTTTGGGCACTGAAGCTTTCTTT. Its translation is CASRWSLGTEAFF.

Here the CDR3 DNA reads TGTGCCTGGAGTGTAGGCGGGGAGCCCCAGCATTTT. The encoded protein is CAWSVGGEPQHF. V usage is TRBV30 and J usage is TRBJ1-5; D not certain. The V gene lost 0 bases and the J gene lost 8 bases, with 8 bases spanning the gap. Germline V gene sequence: CDR1 GTSNPN, CDR2 SVGIG (reference sequence). The CDR3 runs 12 residues.

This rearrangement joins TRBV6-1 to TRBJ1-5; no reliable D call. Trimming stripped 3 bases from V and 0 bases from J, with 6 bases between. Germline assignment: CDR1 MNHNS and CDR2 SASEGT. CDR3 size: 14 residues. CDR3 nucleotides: TGTGCCAGCAGTGATCCCTATAGCAATCAGCCCCAGCATTTT. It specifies CASSDPYSNQPQHF.

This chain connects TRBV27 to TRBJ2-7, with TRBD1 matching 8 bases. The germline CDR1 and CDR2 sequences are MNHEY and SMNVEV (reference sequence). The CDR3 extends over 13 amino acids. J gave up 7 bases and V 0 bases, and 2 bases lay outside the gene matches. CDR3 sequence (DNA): TGTGCCAGCAGTTTATCCCAGGGGGCGGAGCAGTACTTC. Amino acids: CASSLSQGAEQYF.

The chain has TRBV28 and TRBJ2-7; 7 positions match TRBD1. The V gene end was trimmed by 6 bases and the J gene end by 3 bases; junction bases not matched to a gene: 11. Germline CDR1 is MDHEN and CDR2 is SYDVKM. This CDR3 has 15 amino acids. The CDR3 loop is CASSKNRGVSYEQYF. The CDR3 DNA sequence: TGTGCCAGCAGCAAGAACAGGGGCGTAAGCTACGAGCAGTACTTC.

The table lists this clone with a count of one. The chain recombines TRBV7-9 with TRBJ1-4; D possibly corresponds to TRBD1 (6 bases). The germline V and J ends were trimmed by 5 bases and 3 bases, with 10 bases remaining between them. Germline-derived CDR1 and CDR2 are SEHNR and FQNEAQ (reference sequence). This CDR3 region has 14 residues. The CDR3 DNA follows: TGTGCCAGCAGCCAGGGGCAGTCTAATGAAAAACTGTTTTTT. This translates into CASSQGQSNEKLFF.

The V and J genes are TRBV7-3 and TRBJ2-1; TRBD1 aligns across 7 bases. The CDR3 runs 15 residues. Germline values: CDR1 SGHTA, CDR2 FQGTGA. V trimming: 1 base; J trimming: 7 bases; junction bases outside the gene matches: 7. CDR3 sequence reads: CASSLSPGGTNEQFF. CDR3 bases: TGTGCCAGCAGCTTAAGCCCAGGGGGTACGAATGAGCAGTTCTTC.

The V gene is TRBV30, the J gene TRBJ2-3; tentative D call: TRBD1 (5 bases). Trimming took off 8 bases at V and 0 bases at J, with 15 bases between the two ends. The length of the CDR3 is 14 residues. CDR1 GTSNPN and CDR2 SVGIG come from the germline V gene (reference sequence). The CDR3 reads CAQSRRGSTDTQYF. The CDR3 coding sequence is TGTGCCCAATCGCGAAGGGGCAGCACAGATACGCAGTATTTT.

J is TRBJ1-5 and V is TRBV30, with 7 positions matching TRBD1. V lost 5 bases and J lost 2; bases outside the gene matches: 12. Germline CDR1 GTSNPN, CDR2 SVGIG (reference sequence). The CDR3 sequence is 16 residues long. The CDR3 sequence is CAWGAPGQVGNQPQHF. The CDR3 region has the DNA TGTGCCTGGGGCGCCCCCGGACAGGTAGGCAATCAGCCCCAGCATTTT.

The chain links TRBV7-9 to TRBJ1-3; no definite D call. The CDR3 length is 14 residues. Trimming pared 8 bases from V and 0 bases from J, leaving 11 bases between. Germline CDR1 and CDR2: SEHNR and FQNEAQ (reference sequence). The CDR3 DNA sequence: TGTGCCAGCGCACCCGGAACCTCTGGAAACACCATATATTTT. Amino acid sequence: CASAPGTSGNTIYF.

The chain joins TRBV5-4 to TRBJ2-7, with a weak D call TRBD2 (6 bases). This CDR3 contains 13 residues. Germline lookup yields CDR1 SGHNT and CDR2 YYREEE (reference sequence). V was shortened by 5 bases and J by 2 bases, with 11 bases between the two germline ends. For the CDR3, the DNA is TGTGCCAGCAGATCATGGGGGGCCTACGAGCAGTACTTC. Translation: CASRSWGAYEQYF.

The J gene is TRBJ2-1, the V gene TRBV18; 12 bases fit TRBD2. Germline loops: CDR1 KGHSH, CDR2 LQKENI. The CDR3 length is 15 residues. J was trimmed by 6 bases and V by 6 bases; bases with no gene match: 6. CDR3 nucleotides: TGTGCCAGCTCTCCCGGACTAGCGGGACCCAATGAGCAGTTCTTC. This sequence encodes CASSPGLAGPNEQFF. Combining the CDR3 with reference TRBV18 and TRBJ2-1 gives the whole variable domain NAGVMQNPRHLVRRRGQEARLRCSPMKGHSHVYWYRQLPEEGLKFMVYLQKENIIDESGMPKERFSAEFPKEGPSILRIQQVVRGDSAAYFCASSPGLAGPNEQFFGPGTRLTVL.

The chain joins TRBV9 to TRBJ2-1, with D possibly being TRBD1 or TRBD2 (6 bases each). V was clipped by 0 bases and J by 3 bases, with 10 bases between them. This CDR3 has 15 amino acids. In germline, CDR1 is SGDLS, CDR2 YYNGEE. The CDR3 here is CASSVEGGNYNEQFF. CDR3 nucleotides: TGTGCCAGCAGCGTAGAAGGGGGGAACTACAATGAGCAGTTCTTC.

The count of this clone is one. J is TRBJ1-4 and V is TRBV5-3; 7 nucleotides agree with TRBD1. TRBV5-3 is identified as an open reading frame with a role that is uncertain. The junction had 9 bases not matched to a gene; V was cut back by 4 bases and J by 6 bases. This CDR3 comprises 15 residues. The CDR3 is CARSLTGLRDEKLFF. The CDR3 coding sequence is TGTGCCAGAAGCCTGACAGGGTTGCGCGATGAAAAACTGTTTTTT.

CDR3 amino acids: CASSYGGVSGQPQHF. In DNA form, the CDR3 reads TGCGCCAGCAGCTACGGGGGGGTTTCCGGTCAGCCCCAGCATTTT. The chain joins TRBV5-1 to TRBJ1-5, with TRBD1 as a possible D gene (5 bases). The CDR3 sequence is 15 residues long. Germline CDR1 SGHRS, CDR2 YFSETQ. V dropped 3 bases and J dropped 6 bases, with 16 bases sitting between them.

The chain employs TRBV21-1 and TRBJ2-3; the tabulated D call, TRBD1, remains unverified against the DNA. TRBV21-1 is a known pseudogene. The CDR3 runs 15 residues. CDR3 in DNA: TGTGCCAGCAGCAAAGGGACAGGGTATGGAGATACGCAGTATTTT. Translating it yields CASSKGTGYGDTQYF.

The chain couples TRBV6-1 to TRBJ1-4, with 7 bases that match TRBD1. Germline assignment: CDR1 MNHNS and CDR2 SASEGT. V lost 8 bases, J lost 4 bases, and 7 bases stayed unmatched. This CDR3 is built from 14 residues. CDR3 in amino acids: CASEPGQSNEKLFF. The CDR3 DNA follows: TGTGCCAGCGAACCGGGACAGAGTAATGAAAAACTGTTTTTT.

DNA for the CDR3: TGTGCCAGTAGTAGCCCTTCAGGGCGGTGGGGCTACACCTTC. It encodes CASSSPSGRWGYTF. The rearrangement joins TRBV19 to TRBJ1-2; maybe TRBD1 (5 bases). The CDR3 has 14 residues. The V and J ends lost 4 bases and 8 bases respectively, with 17 bases between them. Per germline, CDR1 LNHDA and CDR2 SQIVND (reference sequence).

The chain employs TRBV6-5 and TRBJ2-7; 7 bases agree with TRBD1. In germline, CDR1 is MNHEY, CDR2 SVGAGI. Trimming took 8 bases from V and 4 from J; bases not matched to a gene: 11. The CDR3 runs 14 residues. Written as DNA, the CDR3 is TGTGCCAGCTTCGATCCGGGACAGAATTACGAGCAGTACTTC. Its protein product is CASFDPGQNYEQYF.

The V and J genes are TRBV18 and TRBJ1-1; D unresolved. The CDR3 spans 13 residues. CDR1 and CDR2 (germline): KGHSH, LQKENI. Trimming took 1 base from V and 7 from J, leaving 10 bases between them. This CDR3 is CASSPRPTGEAFF. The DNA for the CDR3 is TGTGCCAGCTCACCACGACCAACCGGTGAAGCTTTCTTT.

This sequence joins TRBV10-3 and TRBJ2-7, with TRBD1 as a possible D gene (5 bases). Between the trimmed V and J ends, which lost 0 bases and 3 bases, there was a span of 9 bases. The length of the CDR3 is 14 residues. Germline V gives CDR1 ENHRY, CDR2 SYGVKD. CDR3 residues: CAISESGAYYEQYF. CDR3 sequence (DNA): TGTGCCATCAGTGAGTCTGGGGCCTACTACGAGCAGTACTTC.

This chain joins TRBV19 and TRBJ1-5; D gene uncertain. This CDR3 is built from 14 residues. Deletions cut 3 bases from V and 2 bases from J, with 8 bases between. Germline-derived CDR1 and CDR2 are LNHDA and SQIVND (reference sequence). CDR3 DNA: TGTGCCAGTAGTATCTCTATGGGCAATCAGCCCCAGCATTTT. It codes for CASSISMGNQPQHF.

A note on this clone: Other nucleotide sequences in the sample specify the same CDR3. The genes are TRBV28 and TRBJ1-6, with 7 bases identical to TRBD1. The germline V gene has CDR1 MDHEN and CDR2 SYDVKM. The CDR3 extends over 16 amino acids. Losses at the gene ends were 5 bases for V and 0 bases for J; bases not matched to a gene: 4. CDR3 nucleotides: TGTGCCAGCAGTCCGACAGGGAGCTCCTATAATTCACCCCTCCACTTT. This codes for CASSPTGSSYNSPLHF.